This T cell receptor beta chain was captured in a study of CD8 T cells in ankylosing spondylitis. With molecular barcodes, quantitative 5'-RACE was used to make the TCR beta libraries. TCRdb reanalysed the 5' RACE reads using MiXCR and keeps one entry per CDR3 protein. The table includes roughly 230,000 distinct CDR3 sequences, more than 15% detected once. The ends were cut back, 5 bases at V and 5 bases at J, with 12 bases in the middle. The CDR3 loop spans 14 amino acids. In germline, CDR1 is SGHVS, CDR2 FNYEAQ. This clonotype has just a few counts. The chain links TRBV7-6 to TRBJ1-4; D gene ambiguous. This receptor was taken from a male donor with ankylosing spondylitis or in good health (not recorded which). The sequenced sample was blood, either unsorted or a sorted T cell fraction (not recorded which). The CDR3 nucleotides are TGTGCCAGCAGCCCTTGGGATCAGAATGAAAAACTGTTTTTT. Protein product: CASSPWDQNEKLFF.